The 2 T cell receptor beta chains below come from one sample, sequenced in a study of shared clonotypes between healthy human individuals. Measured with immunoSEQ multiplex PCR; TCRdb has only the in-frame clones, and not every one. The table has over a million clones, roughly 96% seen once. Sequencing was done on a sample of naive CD4+ T cells sorted from blood. Regarding subset: CD45RA+ positively selected. These receptors were obtained from a man aged 25 to 45 in good health.

This chain uses TRBV28 with TRBJ2-1; maybe TRBD1 (5 bases). The germline V gene has CDR1 MDHEN and CDR2 SYDVKM. The germline V and J ends were trimmed by 2 bases and 4 bases, with 12 bases remaining between them. This CDR3 region has 15 residues. CDR3 region: CASSLHSRTYNEQFF. The CDR3 bases are TGTGCCAGCAGTTTACATTCGCGGACATACAATGAGCAGTTCTTC.

The V call is TRBV28, the J call TRBJ1-5; D possibly corresponds to TRBD1 (6 bases). The CDR3 runs 15 residues. The V end lost 4 bases, the J end lost 4 bases, and 14 bases lay between the germline ends. The germline V gene has CDR1 MDHEN and CDR2 SYDVKM. CDR3 nucleotide sequence: TGTGCCAGCAGTTCAGGGGTGGGTACAAATCAGCCCCAGCATTTT. It encodes CASSSGVGTNQPQHF.